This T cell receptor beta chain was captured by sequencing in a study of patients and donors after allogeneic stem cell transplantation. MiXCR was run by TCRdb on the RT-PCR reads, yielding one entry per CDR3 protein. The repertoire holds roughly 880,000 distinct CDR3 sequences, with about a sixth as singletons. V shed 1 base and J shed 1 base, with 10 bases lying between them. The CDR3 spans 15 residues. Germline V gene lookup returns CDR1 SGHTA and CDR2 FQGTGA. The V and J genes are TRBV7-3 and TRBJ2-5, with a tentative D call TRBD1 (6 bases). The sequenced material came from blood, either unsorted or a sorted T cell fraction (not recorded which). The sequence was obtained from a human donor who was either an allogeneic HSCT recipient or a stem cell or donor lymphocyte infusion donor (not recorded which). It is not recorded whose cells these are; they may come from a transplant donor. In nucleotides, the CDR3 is TGTGCCAGCAGCTTAAGGGGGCGGCTCCAAGAGACCCAGTACTTC. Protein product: CASSLRGRLQETQYF.